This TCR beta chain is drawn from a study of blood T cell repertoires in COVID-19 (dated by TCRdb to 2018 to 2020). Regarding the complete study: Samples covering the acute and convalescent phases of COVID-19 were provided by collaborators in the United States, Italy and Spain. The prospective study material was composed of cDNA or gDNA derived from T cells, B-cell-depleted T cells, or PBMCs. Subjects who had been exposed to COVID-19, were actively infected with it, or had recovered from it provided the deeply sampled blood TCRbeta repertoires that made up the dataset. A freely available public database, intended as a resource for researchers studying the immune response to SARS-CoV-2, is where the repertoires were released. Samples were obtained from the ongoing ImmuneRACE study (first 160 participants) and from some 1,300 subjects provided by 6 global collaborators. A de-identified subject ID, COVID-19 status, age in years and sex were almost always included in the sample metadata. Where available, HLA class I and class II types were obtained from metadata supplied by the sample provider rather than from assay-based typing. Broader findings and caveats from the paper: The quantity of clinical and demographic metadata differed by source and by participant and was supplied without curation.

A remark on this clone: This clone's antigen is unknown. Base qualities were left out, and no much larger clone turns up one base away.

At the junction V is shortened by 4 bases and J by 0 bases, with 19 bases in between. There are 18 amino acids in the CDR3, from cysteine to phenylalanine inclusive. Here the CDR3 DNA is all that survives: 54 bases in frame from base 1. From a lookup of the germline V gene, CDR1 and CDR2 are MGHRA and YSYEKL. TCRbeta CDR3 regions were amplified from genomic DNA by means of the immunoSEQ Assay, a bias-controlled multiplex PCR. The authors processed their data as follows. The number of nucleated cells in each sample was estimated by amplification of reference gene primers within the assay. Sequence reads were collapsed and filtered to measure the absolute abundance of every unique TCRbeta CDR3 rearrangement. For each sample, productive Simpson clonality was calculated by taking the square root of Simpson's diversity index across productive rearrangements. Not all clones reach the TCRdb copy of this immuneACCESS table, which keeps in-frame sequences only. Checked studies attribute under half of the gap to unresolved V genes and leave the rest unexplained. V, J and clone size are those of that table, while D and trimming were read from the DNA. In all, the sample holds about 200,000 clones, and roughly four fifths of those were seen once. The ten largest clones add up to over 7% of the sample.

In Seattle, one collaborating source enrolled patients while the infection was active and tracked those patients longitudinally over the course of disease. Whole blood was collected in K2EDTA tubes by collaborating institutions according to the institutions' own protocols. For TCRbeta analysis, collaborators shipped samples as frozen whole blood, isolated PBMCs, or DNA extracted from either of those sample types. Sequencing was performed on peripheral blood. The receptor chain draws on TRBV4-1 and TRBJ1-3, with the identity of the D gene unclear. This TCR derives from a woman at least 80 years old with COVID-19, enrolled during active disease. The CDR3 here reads CASSLKVGGPSSGNTIYF. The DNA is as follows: TGCGCCAGCAGCCTTAAGGTTGGCGGTCCATCCTCTGGAAACACCATATATTTT.